A selection of T cell receptor beta chains follows, all from one sample in a study of graft-versus-host responses after intestinal transplantation. Antigens for these TCRs are unknown. Assay used: immunoSEQ multiplex PCR; TCRdb lists only in-frame clones, some missing. The sample contains around 100,000 clones, roughly 93% of which appear only once. Sequenced material: unstimulated CD8+ T cells sorted from spleen or lymph node cells, taken before transplant. These receptors were collected from a human donor who was the organ donor for an intestinal transplant. CDR3s include the opening cysteine and the closing phenylalanine or tryptophan. Size is omitted from some rows. Given values are once, few, many or a class for expanded clones.

abundance	j_gene	v_gene	CDR3aa
NA	TRBJ2-7	TRBV5-4	CASSPRGVDEQYF
NA	TRBJ2-7	TRBV7-9	CASSPAGGYEQYF
once	TRBJ2-2	TRBV2	CASSVASGMAGELFF
NA	TRBJ2-1	TRBV6-1	CASRGVYNEQFF
once	TRBJ2-6	TRBV19	CASSIIGYAGANVLTF
NA	TRBJ2-7	TRBV5-1	CASSGGTSGAYEQYF
NA	TRBJ2-2	TRBV6-5	CASSYRREWAGELFF
NA	TRBJ1-5	TRBV10-1	CASSVSQPQHF
NA	TRBJ1-1	TRBV12-5	CASGVYGQGKGSGYHTLNTEAFF
NA	TRBJ1-2	TRBV2	CASIHRGGGYGYTF
NA	TRBJ1-2	TRBV2	CASSEALGQGYGYTF
few	TRBJ2-1	TRBV6-1	CASSEGPSGDEQFF
NA	TRBJ2-1	TRBV4-1	CASSQDNEQFF
NA	TRBJ2-1	TRBV19	CASSITAGGLNEQFF
NA	TRBJ2-3	TRBV29-1	CSVEGGGPDTQYF
NA	TRBJ1-5	TRBV19	CASSSTQGAQPQHF
NA	TRBJ2-2	TRBV11-2	CASSSLATRTGTDTGELFF
NA	TRBJ2-7	TRBV7-9	CASSLGGYGQYF
NA	TRBJ1-2	TRBV28	CASSLFLRGPDYGYTF
NA	TRBJ2-1	TRBV4-1	CASSRTGTGVREQFF
NA	TRBJ1-6	TRBV10-3	CAISEGNSPLHF
NA	TRBJ1-1	TRBV21-1	CASSKKRREAFF
NA	TRBJ2-3	TRBV19	CASSRTSPTTDTQYF
NA	TRBJ2-1	TRBV6-5	CASKNREWYNEQFF
NA	TRBJ1-4	TRBV30	CAWSVLAYRGSNEKLFF
NA	TRBJ2-1	TRBV5-4	CASVSSDEQFF
NA	TRBJ2-7	TRBV2	CASSEEKVASEQYF
NA	TRBJ1-5	TRBV19	CASSPLARGDPYSNQPQHF
NA	TRBJ2-1	TRBV16	CASSPQRGLNGQFF
NA	TRBJ1-2	TRBV6-5	CASGELGQGGYTF
NA	TRBJ2-1	TRBV30	CAWTPWGADNEQFF
NA	TRBJ2-3	TRBV27	CASSGLNSDTQYF
NA	TRBJ2-1	TRBV7-8	CASSLAAGGYNEQFF
NA	TRBJ2-7	TRBV2	CASSEGLQEYEQYF
NA	TRBJ2-1	TRBV6-4	CASSDSISLSSHEQFF
NA	TRBJ2-5	TRBV10-2	CASSEPPEEREIETQYF
NA	TRBJ2-1	TRBV27	CASSLSGPPYNEQFF
once	TRBJ1-1	TRBV10-3	CAISDRGTEAFF
NA	TRBJ2-1	TRBV29-1	CTVLAGAYNEQFF
NA	TRBJ2-2	TRBV27	CASSLGGARELFF
once	TRBJ2-7	TRBV5-4	CASSLLAGPYEQYF
NA	TRBJ1-3	TRBV12-5	CASGDRHNSGNTIYF
NA	TRBJ2-3	TRBV4-1	CASSQDGASTDTQYF
NA	TRBJ2-1	TRBV19	CASSFGGAGGFSYNEQFF
NA	TRBJ2-7	TRBV4-1	CASSHPGQGAYEQYF
few	TRBJ1-1	TRBV29-1	CSVADSGNIAFF
NA	TRBJ1-1	TRBV4-3	CASSQGNTEAFF
NA	TRBJ1-1	TRBV5-1	CASSLEMGGTEAFF
NA	TRBJ2-1	TRBV7-2	CASSWGPYNEQFF
NA	TRBJ1-3	TRBV5-1	CASSLAGTSGNTIYF
NA	TRBJ1-2	TRBV4-1	CASSQEHREKGGYTF
few	TRBJ2-2	TRBV10-3	CATQLARYTGELFF
NA	TRBJ2-5	TRBV2	CASSEREAWLWETQYF
NA	TRBJ2-7	TRBV6-6	CASSYSTSEHYEQYF
NA	TRBJ2-3	TRBV9	CASSGDTQYF